This T cell receptor beta chain comes out of a study of T cells after yellow fever vaccination. Study conclusions and caveats: In post-booster samples, most primary-vaccination clones reappeared (just under 97% CD4, roughly 89% CD8). Across the CD4 and CD8 compartments, a small share of clonotypes was present in both.

This clonotype was found many times. The antigen remains undetermined. The V end lost 6 bases, the J end lost 4 bases, and 9 bases lay between the germline ends. The CDR3 totals 12 residues. In TCRdb, the 5' RACE reads were re-called with MiXCR into one record per CDR3 protein. The table shows 300,000 to 400,000 distinct CDR3 sequences, with 6.2% occurring only once. The receptor was derived from a man between 25 and 39 years old who received the YFV17D yellow fever vaccine. The rearrangement joins TRBV12-3 or TRBV12-4 to TRBJ1-1; D is undetermined. This specimen consisted of PBMCs, obtained 5 days after the yellow fever booster vaccination. CDR3 residues: CASRRVTTEAFF. The CDR3 DNA follows: TGTGCCAGCAGGAGGGTAACCACTGAAGCTTTCTTT.